Listed here are 32 T cell receptor beta chains from one sample, sequenced in a study of beta chain features in type 1 diabetes. No antigens are known for them. Sequenced material consisted of expressed TCRB transcripts (all of the isolated RNA was reverse transcribed). Method: immunoSEQ multiplex PCR; TCRdb's copy keeps in-frame clones and lacks some. The data hold around 250,000 clones, with 14% observed a single time. Study results and limitations: Moderate but significant shortening of TCRB CDR3s was recorded in all four CD4+ subsets from Type 1 diabetes patients.

The sequenced material came from naive CD4+ T cells from blood. Receptors were obtained from a man in his thirties or forties with type 1 diabetes.

This clone has a handful of counts. This sample includes further DNA sequences coding for the same CDR3. The chain combines TRBV5-1 with TRBJ2-1; D gene unclear. Between the trimmed V and J ends, which lost 0 bases and 2 bases, there was a span of 9 bases. Looked up from germline, CDR1 is SGHRS and CDR2 is YFSETQ. The CDR3 consists of 15 residues. CDR3 bases: TGCGCCAGCAGCTTGGATCTGGGCCCCTACAATGAGCAGTTCTTC. Translating it yields CASSLDLGPYNEQFF.

This clone was observed a few times. The chain combines TRBV7-2 with TRBJ2-2, with D perhaps matching TRBD1 (6 bases). The CDR3 extends over 14 amino acids. CDR1 SGHTA and CDR2 FQGNSA come from the germline V gene. V was cut by 4 bases and J by 4 bases, with 10 bases left in between. CDR3 coding DNA: TGTGCCAGCAGCTCCACAGGGTCCACCGGGGAGCTGTTTTTT. Amino acid sequence: CASSSTGSTGELFF.

This clone was counted a few times. The chain links TRBV10-3 to TRBJ2-1, with 7 bases fitting TRBD2. V was clipped by 10 bases and J by 9 bases; unmatched bases: 6. The germline gives CDR1 ENHRY, CDR2 SYGVKD. There are 11 residues in the CDR3. CDR3: CATKGTIEQFF. In DNA, the CDR3 is TGTGCCACGAAAGGGACTATTGAGCAGTTCTTC.

The chain carries TRBV7-2 and TRBJ2-7; D might be TRBD2 (5 bases). V shed 1 base and J shed 1 base, with 11 bases lying between them. The germline V gene encodes CDR1 SGHTA and CDR2 FQGNSA. The CDR3 runs 15 residues. CDR3 nucleotide sequence: TGTGCCAGCAGCTTAGTAGCCCCGGGGTCCTACGAGCAGTACTTC. Translation: CASSLVAPGSYEQYF.

This chain links TRBV7-2 with TRBJ1-1; 7 nucleotides agree with TRBD1. Trimming removed 4 bases from V and 0 bases from J; junction bases left unmatched: 5. This CDR3 comprises 15 residues. Per germline, CDR1 SGHTA and CDR2 FQGNSA. The chain's CDR3 is CASSSGTDLNTEAFF. The CDR3 DNA is TGTGCCAGCAGCTCCGGGACAGATTTGAACACTGAAGCTTTCTTT.

This clone was observed a handful of times. V usage is TRBV15 and J usage is TRBJ1-3; 7 bases line up with TRBD1. CDR1 is LNHNV and CDR2 is YYDKDF in the germline V gene (reference sequence). This CDR3 spans 15 amino acids. The V gene end was trimmed by 3 bases and the J gene end by 0 bases; junction bases not matched to a gene: 2. The CDR3 sequence: CATSRGQTSGNTIYF. CDR3 nucleotides: TGTGCCACCAGCAGGGGACAGACCTCTGGAAACACCATATATTTT.

This clone was counted only a few times. The chain couples TRBV6-5 to TRBJ2-7; D is undetermined. Germline CDR1 is MNHEY and CDR2 is SVGAGI. V shed 2 bases and J shed 0 bases, with 8 bases lying between them. The CDR3 is 14 amino acids. Here the CDR3 reads CASSYGRNSYEQYF. The DNA for the CDR3 is TGTGCCAGCAGTTACGGCAGGAACTCCTACGAGCAGTACTTC.

The chain carries TRBV19 and TRBJ2-7; 7 bases line up with TRBD2. Germline-derived CDR1 and CDR2 are LNHDA and SQIVND (reference sequence). This CDR3 is built from 12 residues. V shed 3 bases and J 7 bases; nucleotides not matched to a gene: 3. The CDR3 protein is CASSMERGEQYF. Written as DNA, the CDR3 is TGTGCCAGTAGTATGGAGCGGGGAGAGCAGTACTTC.

This clone was observed a few times. The chain uses TRBV4-2 and TRBJ2-5; 12 positions agree with TRBD2. The CDR3 is made up of 16 amino acids. J lost 2 bases, V lost 4 bases, and 5 bases had no gene match. In germline, CDR1 is LGHNA, CDR2 YNFKEQ. The CDR3 coding sequence is TGTGCCAGCAGCCCCCGTACTAGCGGGAGGCAAGAGACCCAGTACTTC. Translation: CASSPRTSGRQETQYF.

In its sample, this clone was seen a few times. V is TRBV29-1 and J is TRBJ2-6, with 7 bases aligning to TRBD1. This CDR3 is built from 16 residues. With 6 bases clipped from V and 2 bases from J, the junction kept 10 bases outside the gene matches. Germline V lookup: CDR1 SQVTM, CDR2 ANQGSEA. Here the CDR3 reads CSVSGTGVTGANVLTF. Here the CDR3 DNA reads TGCAGCGTATCCGGTACAGGGGTTACTGGGGCCAACGTCCTGACTTTC.

Note on this clone: Other DNA sequences within the sample encode an identical CDR3. V and J are TRBV27 and TRBJ2-1, with D uncertain. From germline, CDR1 is MNHEY and CDR2 SMNVEV (reference sequence). The CDR3 runs to 11 residues. Trimming pared 8 bases from V and 13 bases from J, leaving 15 bases between. The CDR3 DNA reads TGTGCCAGCGCTAAAACTTCTGAACAGTTCTTC. Its protein is CASAKTSEQFF.

The chain uses TRBV30 and TRBJ2-2; 7 nucleotides agree with TRBD2. Germline lookup yields CDR1 GTSNPN and CDR2 SVGIG (reference sequence). V dropped 0 bases and J dropped 2; count of bases not matched to a gene: 9. This CDR3 spans 17 amino acids. CDR3 nucleotide sequence: TGTGCCTGGAGTGTACTTGGACTAGGACCTAACACCGGGGAGCTGTTTTTT. Amino acid sequence: CAWSVLGLGPNTGELFF.

This clone was found a few times. The rearrangement uses TRBV5-4 and TRBJ1-4; TRBD1 matches 8 bases. CDR3 size: 14 residues. With V trimmed by 4 bases and J by 10 bases, 9 bases remained unmatched. Per the germline V gene, CDR1 is SGHNT and CDR2 is YYREEE (reference sequence). The CDR3 reads CASSPTGGSGKLFF. CDR3 DNA sequence: TGTGCCAGCAGCCCCACAGGGGGTTCCGGAAAACTGTTTTTT.

The V gene is TRBV19, the J gene TRBJ1-1; 7 nucleotides align to TRBD1. With 5 bases clipped from V and 7 bases from J, the junction kept 7 bases outside the gene matches. There are 13 residues in the CDR3. From germline, CDR1 is LNHDA and CDR2 SQIVND (reference sequence). CDR3 residues: CASSRNRGLEAFF. CDR3 in DNA: TGTGCCAGTAGTCGAAACAGGGGACTTGAAGCTTTCTTT.

This clone was recorded a few times. The chain recombines TRBV5-1 with TRBJ2-2; D gene ambiguous. Trimming stripped 3 bases from V and 9 bases from J, with 24 bases between. Germline CDR1 is SGHRS and CDR2 is YFSETQ. The CDR3 totals 17 residues. The CDR3 here is CASSSDNPGPKSRELFF. The CDR3 coding sequence is TGCGCCAGCAGCTCCGATAACCCGGGTCCAAAGTCTCGGGAGCTGTTTTTT.

The J gene is TRBJ1-1, the V gene TRBV6-1; D not resolved. This CDR3 contains 14 residues. The V and J ends lost 5 bases and 1 base respectively, with 11 bases between them. In germline, CDR1 is MNHNS, CDR2 SASEGT. Written as DNA, the CDR3 is TGTGCCAGCAGTTCATGGCGGGCGAACACTGAAGCTTTCTTT. It is translated as CASSSWRANTEAFF.

This clone has more than one count but fewer than ten. The chain links TRBV18 to TRBJ2-2, with D maybe TRBD1 (6 bases). V dropped 0 bases and J dropped 4 bases, with 12 bases sitting between them. Germline CDR1 KGHSH, CDR2 LQKENI. The CDR3 extends over 16 amino acids. CDR3 coding DNA: TGTGCCAGCTCACCACCGAAACAGGGTAGCACCGGGGAGCTGTTTTTT. It yields the protein CASSPPKQGSTGELFF.

This clone has only a few counts. This chain connects TRBV15 to TRBJ2-1; D is undetermined. The CDR3 contains 12 residues. The V end lost 2 bases, the J end lost 9 bases, and 8 bases lay between the germline ends. Germline loops: CDR1 LNHNV, CDR2 YYDKDF (reference sequence). CDR3 sequence: CATSRSSPEQFF. In DNA form, the CDR3 reads TGTGCCACCAGCAGATCCTCTCCTGAGCAGTTCTTC.

The V gene is TRBV5-1, the J gene TRBJ2-7, with D perhaps matching TRBD1 (5 bases). The CDR3 extends over 14 amino acids. The V end was cut by 0 bases, the J end by 2 bases, with 9 bases between. Germline V gene lookup returns CDR1 SGHRS and CDR2 YFSETQ. The CDR3 sequence is CASSLGQSTYEQYF. DNA of the CDR3: TGCGCCAGCAGCTTGGGACAGAGTACCTACGAGCAGTACTTC.

The gene calls are TRBV9 and TRBJ2-6; D is uncertain. Trimming pared 7 bases from V and 2 bases from J, leaving 10 bases between. Germline values: CDR1 SGDLS, CDR2 YYNGEE. There are 14 residues in the CDR3. Here the CDR3 DNA reads TGTGCCAGCTGTGAGGAACCTGGGGCCAACGTCCTGACTTTC. Its translation is CASCEEPGANVLTF. Full variable domain (missing parts from reference TRBV9 and TRBJ2-6): DSGVTQTPKHLITATGQRVTLRCSPRSGDLSVYWYQQSLDQGLQFLIQYYNGEERAKGNILERFSAQQFPDLHSELNLSSLELGDSALYFCASCEEPGANVLTFGAGSRLTVL.

The chain links TRBV4-3 to TRBJ2-2; 9 bases fit TRBD1. Germline-derived CDR1 and CDR2 are LGHNA and YSLEER. The CDR3 covers 17 residues. V lost 3 bases, J lost 4 bases, and 9 bases stayed unmatched. The CDR3 here is CASSQIPGQGLTGELFF. The CDR3 DNA reads as TGCGCCAGCAGCCAGATCCCGGGACAGGGTCTCACCGGGGAGCTGTTTTTT.

The chain uses TRBV27 and TRBJ2-2; possibly TRBD2 for D (6 bases). V was shortened by 8 bases and J by 0 bases, with 13 bases between the two germline ends. Germline CDR1 and CDR2: MNHEY and SMNVEV (reference sequence). The length of the CDR3 is 15 residues. The CDR3 bases are TGTGCCAGCGCAACGACTAGTGCGAACACCGGGGAGCTGTTTTTT. The encoded protein is CASATTSANTGELFF.

This clone was seen a handful of times. This chain uses TRBV7-2 with TRBJ2-1, with 8 bases matching TRBD1. From germline, CDR1 is SGHTA and CDR2 FQGNSA. V was clipped by 5 bases and J by 3 bases; unmatched bases: 3. CDR3 size: 14 residues. CDR3 sequence (DNA): TGTGCCAGCAGCCTTGACAGGGGCTACAATGAGCAGTTCTTC. Encoded protein: CASSLDRGYNEQFF.

This clone was seen only a few times. This chain connects TRBV28 to TRBJ2-7; the match to TRBD1 covers 8 bases. CDR1 is MDHEN, CDR2 SYDVKM, per germline. The CDR3 runs 15 residues. Losses at the gene ends were 6 bases for V and 2 bases for J; bases not matched to a gene: 9. The CDR3 region has the DNA TGTGCCAGCAGCGGATCCGGGACAGGAACCTACGAGCAGTACTTC. Translation: CASSGSGTGTYEQYF.

The rearrangement links TRBV18 to TRBJ2-1; D call uncertain. Germline V gene lookup returns CDR1 KGHSH and CDR2 LQKENI. The CDR3 covers 12 residues. Between the trimmed V and J ends, which lost 3 bases and 10 bases, there was a span of 10 bases. Here the CDR3 DNA reads TGTGCCAGCTCACCCGACTTAAGGGAGCAGTTCTTC. This codes for CASSPDLREQFF.

This clone has a handful of counts. The gene calls are TRBV28 and TRBJ2-1; D might be TRBD2 (5 bases). Looked up from germline, CDR1 is MDHEN and CDR2 is SYDVKM. The CDR3 length is 12 residues. V was cut by 7 bases and J by 4 bases, with 8 bases left in between. CDR3 nucleotide sequence: TGTGCCAGCAATCTAGCTTACAATGAGCAGTTCTTC. It specifies CASNLAYNEQFF.

This clone was seen more than once but under ten times. V usage is TRBV7-6 and J usage is TRBJ1-4, with D possibly TRBD1 on 5 matching bases. V lost 6 bases, J lost 7 bases, and 12 bases lay in between. In germline, CDR1 is SGHVS, CDR2 FNYEAQ. This CDR3 has 13 residues. The CDR3 DNA is TGTGCCAGCAGGCGATCGACAGCTGAAAAACTGTTTTTT. The encoded protein is CASRRSTAEKLFF.

With regard to this clone: Other DNA sequences of this sample code for an identical CDR3. The chain is built from TRBV19 and TRBJ2-5; 8 bases fit TRBD2. Looked up from germline, CDR1 is LNHDA and CDR2 is SQIVND (reference sequence). V lost 5 bases and J lost 5; bases outside the gene matches: 7. The CDR3 is 14 amino acids. The CDR3 sequence is CASSPLAGGETQYF. The CDR3 region has the DNA TGTGCCAGTAGTCCCTTGGCGGGAGGTGAGACCCAGTACTTC.

The chain couples TRBV14 to TRBJ2-3, with D perhaps matching TRBD2 (5 bases). The CDR3 contains 17 residues. Germline values: CDR1 SGHDN, CDR2 FVKESK. Trimming stripped 1 base from V and 8 bases from J, with 22 bases between. The CDR3 DNA is TGTGCCAGCAGCCAAGTCCCCGCCTCAACGGGATCCGGTACGCAGTATTTT. It specifies CASSQVPASTGSGTQYF.

The chain is built from TRBV6-5 and TRBJ2-1, with 9 bases lining up with TRBD2. The V gene end was trimmed by 8 bases and the J gene end by 7 bases; junction bases not matched to a gene: 6. Germline V gene sequence: CDR1 MNHEY, CDR2 SVGAGI. The CDR3 is 13 residues long. Here the CDR3 DNA reads TGTGCCAGCCGGCGGGGGGGTCCTAATGAGCAGTTCTTC. It encodes CASRRGGPNEQFF.

V is TRBV25-1 and J is TRBJ2-3, with TRBD1 matching 9 bases. CDR1 and CDR2 (germline): MGHDK, SYGVNS. The CDR3 sequence is 17 residues long. V lost 3 bases and J lost 4; bases outside the gene matches: 11. CDR3 sequence (DNA): TGTGCCAGCAGTGAGCGTCCCTGGACAGGGGCTGCAGATACGCAGTATTTT. As protein: CASSERPWTGAADTQYF. The variable domain in full, completed from reference TRBV25-1 and TRBJ2-3, reads EADIYQTPRYLVIGTGKKITLECSQTMGHDKMYWYQQDPGMELHLIHYSYGVNSTEKGDLSSESTVSRIRTEHFPLTLESARPSHTSQYLCASSERPWTGAADTQYFGPGTRLTVL.

The V gene is TRBV27, the J gene TRBJ2-7; 9 bases map to TRBD1. Germline V CDR1 and CDR2: MNHEY, SMNVEV (reference sequence). V lost 5 bases to trimming and J lost 5 bases; unmatched junction nucleotides: 7. The CDR3 has 14 residues. For the CDR3, the DNA is TGTGCCAGCAGTCTTCCGGGACAGGGTAACGAGCAGTACTTC. Translation: CASSLPGQGNEQYF.